This T cell receptor beta chain was documented in a study of OX40 agonist ivuxolimab in advanced cancers. With regard to the full study: Ivuxolimab, which targeted the costimulatory receptor OX40 (CD134), was an agonistic, fully human IgG2 monoclonal antibody. Intravenous ivuxolimab was administered to patients every 2 weeks at six dose levels: 0.01, 0.1, 0.3, 1.5, 3 and 10 mg/kg. Of the approximately 50 dose-escalation patients, hepatocellular carcinoma was present in about 20, melanoma in approximately 15, renal cell carcinoma in 9 and head and neck cancer in 9. In the dose-escalation cohort, roughly four fifths of patients were male, and the mean age was approximately 55 years, with a range of about 23 to 80. Patients were allowed to have had prior anti-PD-1, anti-PD-L1 or anti-CTLA-4 therapy, and 30% to 50% of the dose-escalation patients had previously received checkpoint inhibitors. Partial responses occurred in three dose-escalation patients, of whom one had hepatocellular carcinoma and two had cutaneous melanoma. The purpose of peripheral TCRbeta sequencing was to test whether ivuxolimab changed TCR sequence diversity and led to clonal T-cell expansion. The paper covers the monotherapy dose-escalation part of the phase I ivuxolimab trial, which included N ≈ 50 patients. Study-level results and caveats: Clonal expansion of both CD4+ and CD8+ blood T cells was observed from baseline to week 6 at doses 0.1 to 3.0 mg/kg. In the 0.1-3.0 mg/kg groups, partial responders had among the lowest normalized peripheral clonal expansion, particularly in CD8+ T cells. After ivuxolimab, more expanded clones were found on average in CD8+ T cells than in CD4+ T cells. Low levels of normalized T-cell clonal expansion were also shown by some nonresponding patients. Antigen specificity was not determined for the clonally expanded peripheral T cells.

The trial excluded patients who had a history of autoimmune disease or who were on systemic immunosuppression. In every dose cohort, peripheral blood was drawn for TCR sequencing at baseline, cycle 4 day 1, and cycle 7 day 1. Samples came from an open-label, multicenter, first-in-human phase I dose-escalation trial of ivuxolimab. Adults with locally advanced or metastatic melanoma, renal cell, hepatocellular, or head and neck squamous cell carcinoma were enrolled in the trial. Before TCR sequencing, CD4+ and CD8+ T cells were separately sorted from peripheral blood. The germline V gene gives CDR1 as SGHTA and CDR2 as FQGNSA. The CDR3 measures 18 amino acids from cysteine to phenylalanine. The entry retains the CDR3 DNA only, 54 bases that are in frame from base 1. Relative to germline, V is 1 base shorter and J is 4 bases shorter, with 22 bases between their ends. To sequence the TCRbeta CDR3 region, genomic DNA was isolated from the sorted cells. The immunoSEQ Assay was used to sequence the TCRbeta CDR3 regions. TCRdb mirrors the immuneACCESS table, restricted to in-frame sequences. Some clones are absent from its copies; in checked studies, under half trace to an unresolved V gene, and the reason for the others is unknown. This sample is represented by tens of thousands of clones; over 80% of them were singletons. The top ten constitute less than 0.7% of the sample.

Details on this clone: The specificity of this receptor is unknown. Within one base of it there is no much larger clone, and no base qualities were kept.

The sequence came from an adult with an advanced solid tumor such as melanoma, head and neck, liver or kidney cancer. The chain couples TRBV7-2 to TRBJ1-2, with the D gene not clear enough to name. This sample comprised CD4+ or CD8+ T cells sorted from blood, obtained in a trial of the OX40 agonist ivuxolimab. The nucleotide sequence is TGTGCCAGCAGCTTAGTGGTCAATCTGGGAGTTAGTGTCTATGGCTACACCTTC. Its coded protein is CASSLVVNLGVSVYGYTF.